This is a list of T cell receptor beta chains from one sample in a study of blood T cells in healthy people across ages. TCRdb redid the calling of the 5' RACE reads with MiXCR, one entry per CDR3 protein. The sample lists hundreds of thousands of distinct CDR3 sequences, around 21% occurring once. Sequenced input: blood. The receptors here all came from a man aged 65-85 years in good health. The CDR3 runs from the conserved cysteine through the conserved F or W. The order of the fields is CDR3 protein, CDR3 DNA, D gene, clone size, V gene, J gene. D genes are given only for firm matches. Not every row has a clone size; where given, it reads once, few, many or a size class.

CDR3aa: CASSSDAGTGKNTGELFF; CDR3nt: TGTGCCAGCAGCTCGGATGCCGGGACAGGGAAGAACACCGGGGAGCTGTTTTTT; d_gene: TRBD1; abundance: few; v_gene: TRBV13; j_gene: TRBJ2-2
CDR3aa: CASSEWLAGPTDTQYF; CDR3nt: TGCGCCAGCAGTGAGTGGCTAGCGGGACCCACAGATACGCAGTATTTT; d_gene: TRBD2; abundance: few; v_gene: TRBV10-2; j_gene: TRBJ2-3
CDR3aa: CASSSSTQGDGYTF; CDR3nt: TGCGCCAGCAGCTCCTCGACCCAGGGAGATGGCTACACCTTC; d_gene: -; abundance: few; v_gene: TRBV5-1; j_gene: TRBJ1-2
CDR3aa: CASSARSTGELFF; CDR3nt: TGTGCCAGCAGTGCCCGTTCCACCGGGGAGCTGTTTTTT; d_gene: -; abundance: -; v_gene: TRBV6-4; j_gene: TRBJ2-2
CDR3aa: CASSLVAGGLSTDTQYF; CDR3nt: TGTGCCAGCAGCTTAGTTGCCGGCGGACTGAGCACAGATACGCAGTATTTT; d_gene: -; abundance: few; v_gene: TRBV7-9; j_gene: TRBJ2-3
CDR3aa: CASSKEGYGSGANVLTF; CDR3nt: TGTGCCAGCAGCAAAGAGGGCTACGGATCTGGGGCCAACGTCCTGACTTTC; d_gene: -; abundance: -; v_gene: TRBV21-1; j_gene: TRBJ2-6
CDR3aa: CASSSGTGNGYGYTF; CDR3nt: TGCGCCAGCAGCAGCGGGACAGGGAATGGCTATGGCTACACCTTC; d_gene: TRBD1; abundance: -; v_gene: TRBV5-1; j_gene: TRBJ1-2
CDR3aa: CASSLRSNTGELFF; CDR3nt: TGCGCCAGCAGCTTGAGGTCGAACACCGGGGAGCTGTTTTTT; d_gene: -; abundance: -; v_gene: TRBV5-1; j_gene: TRBJ2-2
CDR3aa: CASSLSGTPSYEQYF; CDR3nt: TGTGCCAGCAGCTTATCCGGGACACCCTCCTACGAGCAGTACTTC; d_gene: -; abundance: -; v_gene: TRBV5-6; j_gene: TRBJ2-7
CDR3aa: CASSVDQGRETQYF; CDR3nt: TGTGCCAGCAGCGTAGATCAGGGGCGAGAGACCCAGTACTTC; d_gene: -; abundance: -; v_gene: TRBV9; j_gene: TRBJ2-5
CDR3aa: CSATYGGASYNSPLHF; CDR3nt: TGCAGTGCCACGTATGGGGGAGCCTCCTATAATTCACCCCTCCACTTT; d_gene: -; abundance: many; v_gene: TRBV20-1; j_gene: TRBJ1-6
CDR3aa: CSVEDLGTGTNEQYF; CDR3nt: TGCAGCGTTGAAGATCTCGGGACAGGCACTAACGAGCAGTACTTC; d_gene: TRBD1; abundance: -; v_gene: TRBV29-1; j_gene: TRBJ2-7
CDR3aa: CASSVGRAGVNEQFF; CDR3nt: TGTGCCAGCAGCGTAGGCCGGGCGGGAGTCAATGAGCAGTTCTTC; d_gene: TRBD2; abundance: few; v_gene: TRBV9; j_gene: TRBJ2-1
CDR3aa: CASRGQNSYNEQFF; CDR3nt: TGTGCCAGCCGTGGACAGAACTCCTACAATGAGCAGTTCTTC; d_gene: -; abundance: -; v_gene: TRBV19; j_gene: TRBJ2-1
CDR3aa: CSASPGGGSEQYF; CDR3nt: TGCAGTGCTAGCCCGGGAGGGGGCTCCGAGCAGTACTTC; d_gene: -; abundance: few; v_gene: TRBV20-1; j_gene: TRBJ2-7
CDR3aa: CASSVVGPGQRATYNEQFF; CDR3nt: TGTGCCAGCAGCGTAGTGGGTCCGGGTCAGAGGGCGACTTACAATGAGCAGTTCTTC; d_gene: -; abundance: -; v_gene: TRBV9; j_gene: TRBJ2-1
CDR3aa: CSVGTGGLNEQYF; CDR3nt: TGCAGCGTTGGTACGGGGGGGTTGAACGAGCAGTACTTC; d_gene: TRBD2; abundance: few; v_gene: TRBV29-1; j_gene: TRBJ2-7
CDR3aa: CASSLSRESTEAFF; CDR3nt: TGTGCCAGCAGTTTATCCAGGGAAAGCACTGAAGCTTTCTTT; d_gene: -; abundance: -; v_gene: TRBV27; j_gene: TRBJ1-1
CDR3aa: CASSVDGEPMNTEAFF; CDR3nt: TGTGCCAGCAGCGTAGATGGAGAACCAATGAACACTGAAGCTTTCTTT; d_gene: -; abundance: -; v_gene: TRBV9; j_gene: TRBJ1-1
CDR3aa: CASRVDSAGTQYF; CDR3nt: TGTGCCAGCAGGGTCGACAGTGCGGGGACCCAGTACTTC; d_gene: -; abundance: few; v_gene: TRBV2; j_gene: TRBJ2-5
CDR3aa: CAIRDTLLETQYF; CDR3nt: TGTGCCATCCGGGACACGCTTCTAGAGACCCAGTACTTC; d_gene: -; abundance: -; v_gene: TRBV6-2/TRBV6-3; j_gene: TRBJ2-5
CDR3aa: CATSRASGSTDTQYF; CDR3nt: TGTGCCACCAGCAGAGCCAGCGGGAGCACAGATACGCAGTATTTT; d_gene: -; abundance: -; v_gene: TRBV15; j_gene: TRBJ2-3
CDR3aa: CASSTTYEQYF; CDR3nt: TGTGCCAGCAGTACGACCTACGAGCAGTACTTC; d_gene: -; abundance: many; v_gene: TRBV12-3/TRBV12-4; j_gene: TRBJ2-7
CDR3aa: CASSIAGRSYEQYF; CDR3nt: TGTGCCAGCAGCATAGCGGGACGCTCCTACGAGCAGTACTTC; d_gene: TRBD2; abundance: -; v_gene: TRBV28; j_gene: TRBJ2-7
CDR3aa: CAISDGADTQYF; CDR3nt: TGTGCCATCAGTGACGGGGCAGATACGCAGTATTTT; d_gene: -; abundance: few; v_gene: TRBV10-3; j_gene: TRBJ2-3
CDR3aa: CASSVGTSGSPGELFF; CDR3nt: TGTGCCAGCAGCGTAGGGACTAGCGGGAGCCCCGGGGAGCTGTTTTTT; d_gene: TRBD2; abundance: many; v_gene: TRBV9; j_gene: TRBJ2-2
CDR3aa: CASKSPGTDTQYF; CDR3nt: TGTGCCAGCAAAAGTCCTGGCACAGATACGCAGTATTTT; d_gene: -; abundance: few; v_gene: TRBV2; j_gene: TRBJ2-3
CDR3aa: CASSQELVYEQYF; CDR3nt: TGCGCCAGCAGCCAAGAGCTGGTCTACGAGCAGTACTTC; d_gene: -; abundance: few; v_gene: TRBV4-1; j_gene: TRBJ2-7
CDR3aa: CSAGGLAGVGDEQFF; CDR3nt: TGCAGTGCCGGGGGACTAGCGGGAGTGGGTGATGAGCAGTTCTTC; d_gene: TRBD2; abundance: few; v_gene: TRBV20-1; j_gene: TRBJ2-1
CDR3aa: CASSYPRLAETDNEQFF; CDR3nt: TGTGCCAGCAGTTACCCAAGACTAGCGGAAACTGACAATGAGCAGTTCTTC; d_gene: TRBD2; abundance: -; v_gene: TRBV6-2/TRBV6-3; j_gene: TRBJ2-1
CDR3aa: CAISEGQGETQYF; CDR3nt: TGTGCCATCAGTGAAGGTCAGGGGGAGACCCAGTACTTC; d_gene: -; abundance: many; v_gene: TRBV10-3; j_gene: TRBJ2-5
CDR3aa: CASSKAPGTGGYEQYF; CDR3nt: TGTGCCAGCAGCAAAGCCCCGGGGACAGGGGGCTACGAGCAGTACTTC; d_gene: TRBD1; abundance: -; v_gene: TRBV3-1; j_gene: TRBJ2-7
CDR3aa: CASSQAGWTSGENNEQFF; CDR3nt: TGTGCCAGCAGCCAGGCCGGATGGACTAGCGGGGAGAACAATGAGCAGTTCTTC; d_gene: TRBD2; abundance: -; v_gene: TRBV14; j_gene: TRBJ2-1
CDR3aa: CSAKGRGDTQYF; CDR3nt: TGCAGTGCCAAGGGACGAGGAGATACGCAGTATTTT; d_gene: -; abundance: few; v_gene: TRBV20-1; j_gene: TRBJ2-3
CDR3aa: CASRGTGKAGELFF; CDR3nt: TGTGCCAGCAGGGGGACAGGGAAGGCCGGGGAGCTGTTTTTT; d_gene: TRBD1; abundance: -; v_gene: TRBV6-5; j_gene: TRBJ2-2
CDR3aa: CASSFPGAGVYEQYF; CDR3nt: TGTGCCAGCAGCTTCCCCGGGGCAGGGGTCTACGAACAGTACTTC; d_gene: -; abundance: -; v_gene: TRBV7-3; j_gene: TRBJ2-7
CDR3aa: CATSKGQGTDEQFF; CDR3nt: TGTGCCACCAGTAAAGGTCAGGGGACCGATGAGCAGTTCTTC; d_gene: -; abundance: few; v_gene: TRBV15; j_gene: TRBJ2-1
CDR3aa: CASSTGLAGGGTGELFF; CDR3nt: TGTGCCAGCAGCACGGGACTAGCGGGAGGAGGCACCGGGGAGCTGTTTTTT; d_gene: TRBD2; abundance: few; v_gene: TRBV5-6; j_gene: TRBJ2-2
CDR3aa: CASSRSDYEQYF; CDR3nt: TGTGCCAGCAGCCGCAGCGACTACGAGCAGTACTTC; d_gene: -; abundance: -; v_gene: TRBV3-1; j_gene: TRBJ2-7
CDR3aa: CASSGDRGFGCTF; CDR3nt: TGTGCCAGCAGCGGAGACAGGGGTTTTGGCTGCACCTTC; d_gene: TRBD1; abundance: -; v_gene: TRBV9; j_gene: TRBJ1-2
CDR3aa: CASSYERGPYEQYF; CDR3nt: TGTGCCAGCAGTTACGAGCGCGGACCTTACGAGCAGTACTTC; d_gene: -; abundance: -; v_gene: TRBV6-2/TRBV6-3; j_gene: TRBJ2-7
CDR3aa: CASSLKAGANYEQYF; CDR3nt: TGTGCCAGCAGTTTAAAGGCAGGGGCTAACTACGAGCAGTACTTC; d_gene: -; abundance: few; v_gene: TRBV27; j_gene: TRBJ2-7
CDR3aa: CSARDQVAGATGDEQFF; CDR3nt: TGCAGTGCTAGAGATCAGGTAGCGGGAGCTACAGGAGATGAGCAGTTCTTC; d_gene: TRBD2; abundance: few; v_gene: TRBV20-1; j_gene: TRBJ2-1
CDR3aa: CASSPVAKGTYEQYF; CDR3nt: TGTGCCAGCAGCCCAGTCGCCAAGGGCACCTACGAGCAGTACTTC; d_gene: -; abundance: many; v_gene: TRBV7-9; j_gene: TRBJ2-7
CDR3aa: CASSPQGAGNQPRHF; CDR3nt: TGTGCCAGCTCACCTCAGGGGGCTGGCAATCAGCCCCGGCATTTT; d_gene: TRBD1; abundance: -; v_gene: TRBV18; j_gene: TRBJ1-5
CDR3aa: CASSQDGQGNNYGYTF; CDR3nt: TGCGCCAGCAGCCAAGACGGACAGGGAAATAACTATGGCTACACCTTC; d_gene: TRBD1; abundance: -; v_gene: TRBV4-1; j_gene: TRBJ1-2
CDR3aa: CASSTQVAPQETQYF; CDR3nt: TGCGCCAGCAGCACACAGGTGGCCCCACAAGAGACCCAGTACTTC; d_gene: -; abundance: few; v_gene: TRBV5-1; j_gene: TRBJ2-5
CDR3aa: CSAGQGLGKETQYF; CDR3nt: TGCAGTGCTGGACAGGGGTTGGGTAAAGAGACCCAGTACTTC; d_gene: TRBD1; abundance: few; v_gene: TRBV20-1; j_gene: TRBJ2-5
CDR3aa: CASTTMGGDSPYGYTF; CDR3nt: TGTGCCAGCACCACGATGGGGGGGGACAGTCCCTATGGCTACACCTTC; d_gene: TRBD1; abundance: -; v_gene: TRBV28; j_gene: TRBJ1-2
CDR3aa: CASSLARQGSNEQYF; CDR3nt: TGTGCCAGCAGCTTAGCCCGACAGGGAAGCAACGAGCAGTACTTC; d_gene: TRBD1; abundance: many; v_gene: TRBV7-9; j_gene: TRBJ2-7
CDR3aa: CSASKRETQYF; CDR3nt: TGCAGTGCTAGCAAGAGAGAGACCCAGTACTTC; d_gene: -; abundance: -; v_gene: TRBV20-1; j_gene: TRBJ2-5
CDR3aa: CASSAPPGTGELFF; CDR3nt: TGCGCCAGCAGCGCCCCGCCAGGGACCGGGGAGCTGTTTTTT; d_gene: -; abundance: -; v_gene: TRBV5-1; j_gene: TRBJ2-2
CDR3aa: CASSPDFPYSPLHF; CDR3nt: TGTGCCAGCAGTCCGGACTTCCCTTATTCACCCCTCCACTTT; d_gene: -; abundance: -; v_gene: TRBV6-5; j_gene: TRBJ1-6
CDR3aa: CASSPRVAGYREQYF; CDR3nt: TGTGCCAGCAGCCCTAGGGTAGCGGGATATCGAGAGCAGTACTTC; d_gene: TRBD2; abundance: -; v_gene: TRBV7-3; j_gene: TRBJ2-7
CDR3aa: CASSLAVNCEQYF; CDR3nt: TGTGCCAGCAGCTTAGCAGTCAACTGCGAGCAGTACTTC; d_gene: -; abundance: -; v_gene: TRBV28; j_gene: TRBJ2-7
CDR3aa: CASSLGGATDTQYF; CDR3nt: TGTGCCAGCAGCTTAGGTGGGGCGACAGATACGCAGTATTTT; d_gene: -; abundance: many; v_gene: TRBV7-9; j_gene: TRBJ2-3
CDR3aa: CASSQAGGNNEQFF; CDR3nt: TGTGCCAGCAGTCAAGCGGGAGGCAACAATGAGCAGTTCTTC; d_gene: TRBD2; abundance: many; v_gene: TRBV6-5; j_gene: TRBJ2-1